Following are 10 T cell receptor beta chains from one sample sequenced in a study of identical twins. TCRdb recomputed calls from the 5' RACE reads with MiXCR, one row per CDR3 protein. The table has 450,000 or so distinct CDR3 sequences, 14% seen once; the top ten hold more than 0.5%. Separately, the same data were catalogued under a study of yellow fever vaccine responses in identical twins.

The sequenced sample was CD4+ T cells sorted from blood. The receptors shown here come from a woman aged 18 to 35 in good health.

This clonotype was detected once. The CDR3 here is CASTTRTSSYNEQFF. CDR3 sequence (DNA): TGCGCCAGCACCACACGGACTAGCTCCTACAATGAGCAGTTCTTC. The chain recombines TRBV5-1 with TRBJ2-1; 7 bases line up with TRBD2. This CDR3 spans 15 amino acids. V trimming: 6 bases; J trimming: 0 bases; junction bases outside the gene matches: 6. Germline V lookup: CDR1 SGHRS, CDR2 YFSETQ.

In this sample, this clonotype turned up a few times. This rearrangement joins TRBV11-2 to TRBJ2-1; D tentatively fits TRBD1 or TRBD2 (5 bases each). Germline CDR1 is SGHAT and CDR2 is FQNNGV. The CDR3 is 12 amino acids. V lost 6 bases and J 10 bases, leaving 13 bases between the germline ends. The DNA for the CDR3 is TGTGCCAGCAGATCGGGACCCCTAGAGCAGTTCTTC. It codes for CASRSGPLEQFF.

The chain carries TRBV11-3 and TRBJ2-4; 10 bases align to TRBD1. This CDR3 is built from 21 residues. The germline V gene encodes CDR1 SGHNT and CDR2 YENEEA. V dropped 5 bases and J dropped 0; count of bases not matched to a gene: 19. The CDR3 loop reads CASSHGAKWPGQGEAKNIQYF. CDR3 nucleotide sequence: TGTGCCAGCAGCCATGGGGCAAAATGGCCAGGACAGGGGGAAGCCAAAAACATTCAGTACTTC.

This clonotype was detected only a few times. The chain links TRBV5-8 to TRBJ2-5, with a tentative D call TRBD2 (5 bases). The CDR3 runs to 15 residues. Trimming removed 2 bases from V and 1 base from J, with 12 bases in between. CDR1 and CDR2 from the germline V gene are SGHTS and YDEGEE. For the CDR3, the DNA is TGTGCCAGCAGCTTTGGTGAGAGGGTCCAAGAGACCCAGTACTTC. The encoded protein is CASSFGERVQETQYF.

This clonotype was observed a handful of times. This chain's CDR3 is CASSGGTTNTEAFF. As DNA, the CDR3 is TGTGCCAGCAGCGGGGGGACAACGAACACTGAAGCTTTCTTT. V usage is TRBV9 and J usage is TRBJ1-1; tentative D call: TRBD1 (6 bases). This CDR3 spans 14 amino acids. V lost 3 bases and J 1 base, leaving 10 bases between the germline ends. Germline loops: CDR1 SGDLS, CDR2 YYNGEE.

The gene calls are TRBV12-3 or TRBV12-4 and TRBJ1-5; 10 bases are a match to TRBD1. Losses at the gene ends were 5 bases for V and 6 bases for J; bases not matched to a gene: 4. The CDR3 runs to 14 residues. The CDR3 here is CASSPGTGVQPQHF. The CDR3 DNA is TGTGCCAGCAGTCCCGGGACAGGGGTTCAGCCCCAGCATTTT.

This rearrangement joins TRBV20-1 to TRBJ1-1, with 9 positions matching TRBD1. V gave up 6 bases and J gave up 5 bases; unmatched junction bases: 4. This CDR3 is built from 12 residues. Per the germline V gene, CDR1 is DFQATT and CDR2 is SNEGSKA (reference sequence). The CDR3 DNA is TGCAGTGCGCCGGGACAGGGAACTGAAGCTTTCTTT. Translation: CSAPGQGTEAFF.

This chain uses TRBV11-2 with TRBJ2-1, with D possibly matching TRBD2 (6 bases). The CDR3 extends over 14 amino acids. Germline V gives CDR1 SGHAT, CDR2 FQNNGV. Trimming took 1 base from V and 6 from J, leaving 10 bases between them. CDR3 loop: CASSLAGVLNEQFF. Here the CDR3 DNA reads TGTGCCAGCAGCTTAGCGGGGGTCCTCAATGAGCAGTTCTTC.

The chain couples TRBV5-1 to TRBJ2-7; 8 bases align to TRBD2. The CDR3 contains 14 residues. After removal of 3 bases from V and 1 base from J, the junction contained 3 bases not matched to a gene. Looked up from germline, CDR1 is SGHRS and CDR2 is YFSETQ. The CDR3 is CASSSQRGSYEQYF. The CDR3 DNA follows: TGCGCCAGCAGCTCACAGCGGGGGTCCTACGAGCAGTACTTC.

The chain employs TRBV20-1 and TRBJ1-2; D gene ambiguous. In germline, CDR1 is DFQATT, CDR2 SNEGSKA (reference sequence). This CDR3 is 13 amino acids long. Trimming removed 3 bases from V and 4 bases from J, with 12 bases in between. For the CDR3, the DNA is TGCAGTGCTAGGGCTAATCAAGGCTATGGCTACACCTTC. Translated, it gives CSARANQGYGYTF.